This entry features one T cell receptor (beta chain) sequence. The antigen is undetermined. V lost 4 bases and J lost 3; bases outside the gene matches: 6. Germline V gene data show CDR1 as SGDLS and CDR2 as YYNGEE. The CDR3 is made up of 15 amino acids. The entry originates in a study of cytomegalovirus exposure and HLA in healthy donors. For the study at large: The 120 or so validation repertoires used the same platform as the 650 to 800 first-cohort repertoires, a later analysis reported.

Study conclusions and caveats: CMV antigen specificity was confirmed in vitro for three CMV-associated chains. Despite most TCR sequences being rare, some public TCRs occurred in many donors.

The protocol was immunoSEQ multiplex PCR, while the TCRdb copy is restricted to in-frame clones and leaves out a portion. Here the sample spans 100,000 to 150,000 clones, 85% to 90% being singletons. What was sequenced was PBMCs. This chain joins TRBV9 and TRBJ2-7; 11 nucleotides agree with TRBD1. The sequence came from a woman aged 18-29 years in good health and CMV-seronegative. This CDR3 is CASSSGQGAVYEQYF. As DNA, the CDR3 is TGTGCCAGCAGCTCAGGACAGGGGGCGGTCTACGAGCAGTACTTC.